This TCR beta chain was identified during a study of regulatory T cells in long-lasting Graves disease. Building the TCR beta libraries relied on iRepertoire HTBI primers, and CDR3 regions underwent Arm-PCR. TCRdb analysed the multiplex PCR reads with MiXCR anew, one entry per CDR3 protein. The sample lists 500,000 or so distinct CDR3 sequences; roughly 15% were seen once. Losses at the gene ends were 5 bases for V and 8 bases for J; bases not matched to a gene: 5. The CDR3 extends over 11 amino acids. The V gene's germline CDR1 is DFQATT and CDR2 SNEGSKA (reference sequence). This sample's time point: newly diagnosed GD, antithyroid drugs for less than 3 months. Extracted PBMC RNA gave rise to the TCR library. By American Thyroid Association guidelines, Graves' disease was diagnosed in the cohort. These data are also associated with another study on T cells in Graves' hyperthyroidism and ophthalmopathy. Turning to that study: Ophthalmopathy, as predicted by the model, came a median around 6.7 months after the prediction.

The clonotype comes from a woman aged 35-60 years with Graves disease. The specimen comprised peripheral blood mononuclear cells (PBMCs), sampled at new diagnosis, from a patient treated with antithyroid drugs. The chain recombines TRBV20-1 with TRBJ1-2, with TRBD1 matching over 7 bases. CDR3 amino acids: CSAGQAAGYTF. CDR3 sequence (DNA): TGCAGTGCTGGACAGGCCGCAGGCTACACCTTC.